This T cell receptor beta chain was profiled in a study of T cells in Graves' hyperthyroidism and ophthalmopathy. This clonotype was observed at least ten times. Authors of the study amplified TCR beta CDR3 regions from RNA transcripts. In the first-round RT-PCR of the TCR CDR3, the HTBI primer set was used. TCRdb reprocessed the multiplex PCR reads with MiXCR, giving one entry per CDR3 protein. There are 450,000 to 650,000 distinct CDR3 sequences in the sample; around 21% occur only once, and about a quarter lies in the top ten. Germline CDR1 SGHAT, CDR2 FQNNGV. Trimming took 0 bases from V and 5 from J, leaving 11 bases between them. This CDR3 contains 15 residues. Across 18 months, stable Graves' hyperthyroidism was marked by no progression to ophthalmopathy. Each patient was aged 18 to 65 and had newly diagnosed hyperthyroidism of under 2 months' duration. Thyroid ultrasound, orbital computed tomography, clinical symptoms, and serum thyroxine and TRAb underpinned diagnoses.

This TCR derives from a man between 18 and 35 years old with Graves' hyperthyroidism. Sequencing was carried out using blood. The V and J genes are TRBV11-2 and TRBJ1-5; a weak D match, TRBD1 (6 bases). The CDR3 nucleotides read TGTGCCAGCAGCTTAGAAGGCAGGGGAGATCAGCCCCAGCATTTT. Amino acids: CASSLEGRGDQPQHF.